These 5 T cell receptor beta chains came from one sample sequenced in a study of T cells after yellow fever vaccination. One entry per CDR3 protein results from TCRdb running MiXCR on the 5' RACE reads. The table has around 160,000 distinct CDR3 sequences, around 7% seen once; the top ten hold approximately 2.5%. Sequences were derived from CD4+ T cells sorted from PBMCs, sampled 5 days after the first yellow fever vaccination. These receptors all stem from a man between 18 and 35 years old who received the YFV17D yellow fever vaccine.

This clonotype was counted ten times or more. The chain links TRBV5-6 to TRBJ1-1; no firm D call. Trimming took 2 bases from V and 6 from J, leaving 5 bases between them. From germline, CDR1 is SGHDT and CDR2 YYEEEE. This CDR3 is 11 amino acids long. The CDR3 is CASSLYAEAFF. The CDR3 DNA follows: TGTGCCAGCAGCTTATACGCTGAAGCTTTCTTT. The complete variable domain, with remaining parts taken from reference TRBV5-6 and TRBJ1-1, reads DAGVTQSPTHLIKTRGQQVTLRCSPKSGHDTVSWYQQALGQGPQFIFQYYEEEERQRGNFPDRFSGHQFPNYSSELNVNALLLGDSALYLCASSLYAEAFFGQGTRLTVV.

This clonotype has a count of ten or more. CDR3 sequence reads: CASSERVGADTQYF. The CDR3 DNA reads as TGTGCCAGCAGTGAAAGGGTTGGTGCAGATACGCAGTATTTT. This chain connects TRBV2 to TRBJ2-3, with unresolved D. V was shortened by 2 bases and J by 4 bases, with 10 bases between the two germline ends. Germline CDR1 reads SNHLY; CDR2 reads FYNNEI. The CDR3 has 14 residues.

This clonotype was found many times. The V and J genes are TRBV6-5 and TRBJ2-6; 7 nucleotides agree with TRBD1. The CDR3 runs 15 residues. Germline CDR1 MNHEY, CDR2 SVGAGI. Trimming at V came to 6 bases and at J to 7 bases, leaving 9 bases not matched to a gene. CDR3: CASRRQGGRANVLTF. CDR3 coding DNA: TGTGCCAGCAGACGACAGGGTGGAAGAGCCAACGTCCTGACTTTC.

A few counts support this clonotype. The rearrangement links TRBV2 to TRBJ1-5; TRBD1 is a possible D gene (5 bases). This CDR3 is built from 13 residues. CDR1 and CDR2 from the germline V gene are SNHLY and FYNNEI. Trimming left V 5 bases short and J 4 bases short, with 9 bases between. The CDR3 loop reads CASSKGRNQPQHF. DNA of the CDR3: TGTGCCAGCAGTAAGGGGCGGAATCAGCCCCAGCATTTT.

This clonotype has only a few counts. The genes are TRBV6-5 and TRBJ1-1; D is unclear. The CDR3 has 13 residues. Germline V CDR1 and CDR2: MNHEY, SVGAGI. With 2 bases removed from V and 4 bases from J, the gap between germline ends came to 8 bases. The CDR3 DNA reads as TGTGCCAGCAGTTACGGGTTGGCCACTGAAGCTTTCTTT. It codes for CASSYGLATEAFF.